This TCR beta chain was documented in a study of CD8+CD57+ T cells in acquired aplastic anemia (dated by TCRdb to 2017 to 2018). For the wider study: On average, sorted CD4+ and CD8+ cells yielded around 3.5 ug of extracted DNA, with a range of roughly 0.19 to 27.4 ug. CD8+CD57+ expansion was defined as frequency above the mean frequency observed in healthy subjects.

What the authors observed across the whole study: Some 27 CD8+ CDR3 sequences were found in both patients and controls but appeared to be highly expressed in patients and within the immunodominant clones of the patients. Patients and healthy controls showed no significant difference in CD8+ Simpson's diversity (P=0.060).

Via the germline V gene (reference sequence), CDR1 is LNHNV and CDR2 YYDKDF. V loses 2 bases of germline sequence and J loses 2 bases, and the interval between the two ends is 11 bases. From the cysteine up to the phenylalanine, the CDR3 has a length of 15 residues. Solely the CDR3 DNA is kept, with 45 bases framed from the first base. The patients picked for sequencing were ones in whom flow cytometry had shown an expansion of CD8+CD57+ cells. All patients had severe acquired aplastic anemia diagnosed by International Study of Aplastic Anemia and Agranulocytosis and Camitta criteria. No therapy had been received by the patients at the time of blood sampling. In this study, sorted CD4+ and CD8+ T cells from the blood of healthy subjects and of severe aplastic anemia patients had their TCR repertoires deep-sequenced. Patients were enrolled in the USA under clinicaltrials.gov protocols 00001620, 01623167, 00001397, 00071045, 00081523 and 00961064. Ficoll-Paque density gradient centrifugation was used to isolate peripheral blood mononuclear cells. Before DNA was extracted, CD4+ and CD8+ T cells were sorted using either FACS or magnetic beads.

This clonotype came up once. Its antigen specificity is not known. No per-base quality is available; no much larger clone lies one base away. One read provides weak support. Genomic DNA served as template for TCR beta VDJ combination and CDR3 sequence profiling. An Illumina HiSeq 2000 was used for TCR repertoire sequencing. On the study's bioinformatics: TRBV/TRBJ rearrangement plots, CDR3 size and DJ length profiles, and Simpson's diversity index were used to assess repertoires. The most abundant DNA sequence in the deep sequencing data was defined as the immunodominant clone. CDR3 amino acid sequences were checked for sharing between subjects and were compared against published repertoires and the VDJdb database. Starting from the raw public reads, TCRdb applied fastp trimming at Q25, assembled clones with MiXCR and retained in-frame beta chains. Entries that share a CDR3 protein sequence are merged under the most common genes and DNA. For this entry, the V and J calls and clone size follow TCRdb and not the study's own pipeline. For this sample the table gives 80,000 to 100,000 distinct CDR3 sequences, of which about 63% were detected only once. The ten largest clonotypes hold about 60% of the sample.

This clonotype was sampled from a human donor with aplastic anemia. Sequencing was done on a sample of sorted CD4+, CD8+, or CD8+CD57+ T cells (not recorded which) from PBMCs. The chain couples TRBV15 to TRBJ2-3; TRBD1 might be the D gene, on 6 matching bases. The DNA sequence reads TGTGCCACCAGCAGAACCAGGGGACCCACAGATACGCAGTATTTT. Translated, this is CATSRTRGPTDTQYF. Full variable domain (CDR3 extended with the reference TRBV15 and TRBJ2-3 proteins): DAMVIQNPRYQVTQFGKPVTLSCSQTLNHNVMYWYQQKSSQAPKLLFHYYDKDFNNEADTPDNFQSRRPNTSFCFLDIRSPGLGDTAMYLCATSRTRGPTDTQYFGPGTRLTVL.